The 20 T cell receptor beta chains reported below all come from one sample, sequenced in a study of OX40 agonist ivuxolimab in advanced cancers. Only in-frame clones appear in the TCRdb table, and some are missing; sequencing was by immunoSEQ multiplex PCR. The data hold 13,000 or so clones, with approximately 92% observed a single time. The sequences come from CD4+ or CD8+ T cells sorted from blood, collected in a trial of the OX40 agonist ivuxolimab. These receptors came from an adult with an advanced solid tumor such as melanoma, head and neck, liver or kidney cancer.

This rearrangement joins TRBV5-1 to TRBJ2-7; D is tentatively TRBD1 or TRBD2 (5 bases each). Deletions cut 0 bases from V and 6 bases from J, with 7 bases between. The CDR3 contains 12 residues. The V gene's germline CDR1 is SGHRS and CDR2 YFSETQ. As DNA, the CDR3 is TGCGCCAGCAGCTTGGCCGGGACCGAGCAGTACTTC. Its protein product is CASSLAGTEQYF. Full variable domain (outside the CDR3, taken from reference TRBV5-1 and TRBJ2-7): KAGVTQTPRYLIKTRGQQVTLSCSPISGHRSVSWYQQTPGQGLQFLFEYFSETQRNKGNFPGRFSGRQFSNSRSEMNVSTLELGDSALYLCASSLAGTEQYFGPGTRLTVT.

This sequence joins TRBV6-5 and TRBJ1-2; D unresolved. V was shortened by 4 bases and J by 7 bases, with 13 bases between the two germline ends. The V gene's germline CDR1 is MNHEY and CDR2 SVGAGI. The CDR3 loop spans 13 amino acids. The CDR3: CASSWGAGSGYTF. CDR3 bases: TGTGCCAGCAGTTGGGGAGCCGGGAGTGGCTACACCTTC.

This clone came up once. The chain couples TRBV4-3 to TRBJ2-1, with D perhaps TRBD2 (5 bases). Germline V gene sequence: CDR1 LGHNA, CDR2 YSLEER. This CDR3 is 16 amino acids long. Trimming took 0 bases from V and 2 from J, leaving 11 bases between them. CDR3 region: CASSQDTGKAYNEQFF. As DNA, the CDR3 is TGCGCCAGCAGCCAAGATACGGGGAAGGCCTACAATGAGCAGTTCTTC.

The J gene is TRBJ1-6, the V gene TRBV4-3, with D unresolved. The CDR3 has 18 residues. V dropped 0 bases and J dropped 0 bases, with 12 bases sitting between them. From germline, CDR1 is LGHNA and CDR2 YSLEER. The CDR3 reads CASSQDIGQSSYNSPLHF. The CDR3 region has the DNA TGCGCCAGCAGCCAAGATATAGGGCAAAGCTCCTATAATTCACCCCTCCACTTT.

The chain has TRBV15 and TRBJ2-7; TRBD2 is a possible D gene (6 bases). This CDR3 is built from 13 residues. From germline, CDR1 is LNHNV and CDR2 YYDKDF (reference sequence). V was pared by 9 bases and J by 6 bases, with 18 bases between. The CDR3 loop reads CATQPGGTSEQYF. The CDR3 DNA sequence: TGTGCCACGCAACCCGGCGGGACGTCCGAGCAGTACTTC.

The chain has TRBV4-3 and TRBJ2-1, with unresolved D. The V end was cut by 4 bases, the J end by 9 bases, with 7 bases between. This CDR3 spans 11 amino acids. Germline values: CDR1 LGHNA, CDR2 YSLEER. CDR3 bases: TGCGCCAGCAGCCCGGGTAGTGAGCAGTTCTTC. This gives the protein CASSPGSEQFF.

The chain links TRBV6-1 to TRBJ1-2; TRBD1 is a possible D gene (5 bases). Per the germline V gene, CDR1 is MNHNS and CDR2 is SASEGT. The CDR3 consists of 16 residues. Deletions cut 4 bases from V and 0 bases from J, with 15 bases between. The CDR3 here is CASSGEGRRANYGYTF. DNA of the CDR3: TGTGCCAGCAGTGGAGAGGGACGGCGAGCTAACTATGGCTACACCTTC.

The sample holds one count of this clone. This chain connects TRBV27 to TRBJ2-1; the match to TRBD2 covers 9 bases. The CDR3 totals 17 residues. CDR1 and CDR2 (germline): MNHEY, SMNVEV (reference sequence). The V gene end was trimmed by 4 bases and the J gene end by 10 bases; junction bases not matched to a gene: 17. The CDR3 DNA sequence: TGTGCCAGCAGTTCCCCCTCGACTAGCGGATCTCTCCCGGAGCAGTTCTTC. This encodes CASSSPSTSGSLPEQFF.

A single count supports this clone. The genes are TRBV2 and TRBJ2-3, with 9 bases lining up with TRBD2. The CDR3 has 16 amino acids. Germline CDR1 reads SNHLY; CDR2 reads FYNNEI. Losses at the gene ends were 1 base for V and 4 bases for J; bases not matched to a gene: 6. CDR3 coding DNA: TGTGCCAGCAGTGAAGGTTTAGCGGGGGAGGCAGATACGCAGTATTTT. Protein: CASSEGLAGEADTQYF.

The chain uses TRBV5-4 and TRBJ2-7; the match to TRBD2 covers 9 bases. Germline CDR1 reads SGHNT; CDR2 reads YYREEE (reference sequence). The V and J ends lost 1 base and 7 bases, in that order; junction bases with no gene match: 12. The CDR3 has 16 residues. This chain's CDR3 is CASSLLWAGGPGEQYF. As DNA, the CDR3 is TGTGCCAGCAGCTTGCTATGGGCGGGAGGGCCAGGGGAGCAGTACTTC. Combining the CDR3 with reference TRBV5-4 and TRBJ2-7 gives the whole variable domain ETGVTQSPTHLIKTRGQQVTLRCSSQSGHNTVSWYQQALGQGPQFIFQYYREEENGRGNFPPRFSGLQFPNYSSELNVNALELDDSALYLCASSLLWAGGPGEQYFGPGTRLTVT.

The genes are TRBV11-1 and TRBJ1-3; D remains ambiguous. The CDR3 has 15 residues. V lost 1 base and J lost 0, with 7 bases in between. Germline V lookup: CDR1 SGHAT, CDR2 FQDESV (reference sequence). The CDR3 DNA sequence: TGTGCCAGCAGCTTAGTCGGGAACTCTGGAAACACCATATATTTT. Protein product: CASSLVGNSGNTIYF.

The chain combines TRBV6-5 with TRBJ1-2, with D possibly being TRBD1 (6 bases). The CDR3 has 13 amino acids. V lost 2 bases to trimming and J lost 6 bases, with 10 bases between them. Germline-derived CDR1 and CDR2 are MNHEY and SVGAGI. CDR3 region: CASSYTGFNGYTF. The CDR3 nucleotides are TGTGCCAGCAGTTACACAGGGTTTAATGGCTACACCTTC.

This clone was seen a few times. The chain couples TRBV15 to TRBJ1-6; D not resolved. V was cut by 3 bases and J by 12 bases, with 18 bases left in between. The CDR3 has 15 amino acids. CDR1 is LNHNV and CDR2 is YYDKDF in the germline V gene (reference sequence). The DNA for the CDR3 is TGTGCCACCAGCAGGGGAGTAGGGCCGACTCTACCCCTCCACTTT. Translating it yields CATSRGVGPTLPLHF.

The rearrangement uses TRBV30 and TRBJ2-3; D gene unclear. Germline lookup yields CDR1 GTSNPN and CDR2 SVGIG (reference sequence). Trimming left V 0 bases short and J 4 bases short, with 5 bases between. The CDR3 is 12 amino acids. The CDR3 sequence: CAWSVRPDTQYF. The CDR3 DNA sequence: TGTGCCTGGAGTGTACGCCCAGATACGCAGTATTTT.

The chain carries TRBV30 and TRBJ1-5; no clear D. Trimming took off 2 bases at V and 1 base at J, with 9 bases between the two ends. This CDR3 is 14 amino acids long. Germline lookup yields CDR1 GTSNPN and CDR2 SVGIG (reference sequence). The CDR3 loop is CAWSSGGSNQPQHF. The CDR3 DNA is TGTGCCTGGAGTTCGGGAGGGAGCAATCAGCCCCAGCATTTT.

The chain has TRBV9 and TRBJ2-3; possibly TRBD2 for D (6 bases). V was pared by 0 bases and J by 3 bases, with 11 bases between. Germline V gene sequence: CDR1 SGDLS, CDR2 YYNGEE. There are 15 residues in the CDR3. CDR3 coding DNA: TGTGCCAGCAGCGTAGTAGGGGCGGGGACAGATACGCAGTATTTT. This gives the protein CASSVVGAGTDTQYF.

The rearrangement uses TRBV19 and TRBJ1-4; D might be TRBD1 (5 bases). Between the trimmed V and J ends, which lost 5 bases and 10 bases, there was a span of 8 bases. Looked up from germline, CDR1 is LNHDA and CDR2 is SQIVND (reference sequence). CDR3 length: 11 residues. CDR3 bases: TGTGCCAGTAGTTTAAGGGGAAAACTGTTTTTT. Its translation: CASSLRGKLFF.

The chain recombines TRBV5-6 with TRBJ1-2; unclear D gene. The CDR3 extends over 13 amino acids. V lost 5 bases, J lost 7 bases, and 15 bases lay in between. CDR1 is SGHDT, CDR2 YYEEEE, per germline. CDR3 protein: CASSSGRGSGYTF. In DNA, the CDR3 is TGTGCCAGCAGTTCGGGTCGTGGGTCTGGCTACACCTTC.

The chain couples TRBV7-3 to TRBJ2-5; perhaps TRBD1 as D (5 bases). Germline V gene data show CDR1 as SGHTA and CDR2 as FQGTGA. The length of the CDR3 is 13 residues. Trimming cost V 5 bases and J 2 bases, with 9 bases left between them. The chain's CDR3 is CASSQTEQETQYF. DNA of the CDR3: TGTGCCAGCAGCCAGACAGAACAAGAGACCCAGTACTTC.

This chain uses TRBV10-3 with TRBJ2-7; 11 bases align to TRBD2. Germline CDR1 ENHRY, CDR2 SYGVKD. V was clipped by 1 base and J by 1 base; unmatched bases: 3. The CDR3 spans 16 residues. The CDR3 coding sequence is TGTGCCATCAGTGAGTGGGGGACTAGCGGATCCTACGAGCAGTACTTC. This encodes CAISEWGTSGSYEQYF.